The 15 T cell receptor beta chains below all came from one sample that was sequenced in a study of T cells after posttransplantation cyclophosphamide (dated by TCRdb to 2016 to 2018). To prepare the library, the immunoSEQ multiplex PCR assay was applied. The table comes from immuneACCESS by way of TCRdb, which keeps in-frame sequences with V and J called. Part of the clones is missing from these tables; in studies checked, under half for an unresolved V gene and the rest for unknown reasons. The sample includes approximately 3,900 clones, with about 70% observed a single time. The ten most abundant clones make up 24% of the sample. The sequenced sample consisted of memory CD8+ T cells sorted from blood. All receptors come from a man over 45.

V usage is TRBV28 and J usage is TRBJ1-5; no clear D gene. This CDR3 is 15 amino acids long. Germline V gene data show CDR1 as MDHEN and CDR2 as SYDVKM. V was cut by 6 bases and J by 2 bases, with 14 bases left in between. The CDR3 DNA reads as TGTGCCAGCAGCCTCTATCGGGTGGGCAATCAGCCCCAGCATTTT. Amino acids: CASSLYRVGNQPQHF.

The chain combines TRBV5-6 with TRBJ2-7; D not certain. The ends were cut back, 0 bases at V and 4 bases at J, with 5 bases in the middle. CDR1 SGHDT and CDR2 YYEEEE come from the germline V gene. CDR3 length equals 12 residues. CDR3 DNA sequence: TGTGCCAGCAGCTTGGATCGTTACGAGCAGTACTTC. As protein: CASSLDRYEQYF.

The V gene is TRBV30, the J gene TRBJ1-2; no clear D gene. Germline V gives CDR1 GTSNPN, CDR2 SVGIG (reference sequence). V shed 2 bases and J shed 8 bases, with 15 bases lying between them. CDR3 length: 13 amino acids. The CDR3: CAWSPLRLQGYTF. The CDR3, as DNA: TGTGCCTGGAGTCCCCTGAGGCTCCAAGGCTACACCTTC.

This clone rates as medium-sized. The chain has TRBV9 and TRBJ1-3, with TRBD1 as a possible D gene (6 bases). V gave up 4 bases and J gave up 4 bases, with 15 bases separating them. Germline CDR1 reads SGDLS; CDR2 reads YYNGEE. The CDR3 contains 15 residues. The CDR3 region has the DNA TGTGCCAGCAGCCCAGGGACATCGGACGGAAACACCATATATTTT. This sequence encodes CASSPGTSDGNTIYF.

The chain links TRBV2 to TRBJ1-5; D is uncertain. CDR1 is SNHLY, CDR2 FYNNEI, per germline. CDR3 length: 14 amino acids. Trimming left V 8 bases short and J 0 bases short, with 11 bases between. CDR3 sequence: CASQQSYSNQPQHF. The CDR3 DNA is TGTGCCAGCCAACAGTCCTATAGCAATCAGCCCCAGCATTTT. Full variable domain (outside the CDR3, taken from reference TRBV2 and TRBJ1-5): EPEVTQTPSHQVTQMGQEVILRCVPISNHLYFYWYRQILGQKVEFLVSFYNNEISEKSEIFDDQFSVERPDGSNFTLKIRSTKLEDSAMYFCASQQSYSNQPQHFGDGTRLSIL.

This clone was counted a single time. The genes are TRBV20-1 and TRBJ1-1; D might be TRBD1 (6 bases). With 6 bases removed from V and 8 bases from J, the gap between germline ends came to 10 bases. CDR1 is DFQATT, CDR2 SNEGSKA, per germline (reference sequence). The length of the CDR3 is 10 residues. CDR3 sequence (DNA): TGCAGTGCCCGAGGGACAGAAGCTTTCTTT. Protein sequence: CSARGTEAFF.

This chain links TRBV4-2 with TRBJ2-5, with 12 bases aligning to TRBD2. The V gene end was trimmed by 3 bases and the J gene end by 3 bases; junction bases not matched to a gene: 11. CDR3 length: 18 residues. Germline V gives CDR1 LGHNA, CDR2 YNFKEQ. The CDR3 reads CASSHPAPSGGGKETQYF. The DNA of the CDR3 is TGTGCCAGCAGCCATCCTGCTCCTAGCGGGGGGGGGAAAGAGACCCAGTACTTC.

The chain employs TRBV7-8 and TRBJ1-2, with D perhaps TRBD1 (5 bases). The germline V gene has CDR1 SGHVS and CDR2 FQNEAQ. The CDR3 loop spans 12 amino acids. V dropped 1 base and J dropped 8 bases, with 8 bases sitting between them. CDR3 protein: CASSLGGVGYTF. The CDR3 DNA reads TGTGCCAGCAGCTTAGGGGGGGTCGGCTACACCTTC.

CDR3 bases: TGTGCCAGCAGCTCCGGGAGGTTGGGGAACTTCTACGAGCAGTACTTC. It is translated as CASSSGRLGNFYEQYF. This chain connects TRBV13 to TRBJ2-7, with 7 nucleotides matching TRBD2. J lost 3 bases, V lost 4 bases, and 12 bases had no gene match. CDR1 is PRHDT, CDR2 FYEKMQ, per germline (reference sequence). The CDR3 is made up of 16 amino acids.

The chain links TRBV10-3 to TRBJ2-7; 8 bases fit TRBD2. J gave up 3 bases and V 2 bases, and 3 bases lay outside the gene matches. The CDR3 contains 14 residues. Germline CDR1 is ENHRY and CDR2 is SYGVKD. The CDR3 sequence is CAISEVAGNYEQYF. CDR3 DNA: TGTGCCATCAGTGAGGTAGCGGGGAACTACGAGCAGTACTTC.

The rearrangement links TRBV29-1 to TRBJ2-1, with TRBD2 matching over 8 bases. The CDR3 sequence is 17 residues long. V shed 2 bases, J shed 0 bases, and the junction held 9 bases outside the gene matches. Germline V gene data show CDR1 as SQVTM and CDR2 as ANQGSEA. CDR3 residues: CSVEFTWLAGSYNEQFF. Here the CDR3 DNA reads TGCAGCGTTGAATTCACATGGCTAGCGGGCTCCTACAATGAGCAGTTCTTC.

V usage is TRBV10-3 and J usage is TRBJ2-1; TRBD2 matches at 8 bases. The V gene's germline CDR1 is ENHRY and CDR2 SYGVKD. The CDR3 contains 17 residues. After removal of 0 bases from V and 8 bases from J, the junction contained 12 bases not matched to a gene. The CDR3, as DNA: TGTGCCATCAGTGAGTCGACGCGGCTAGCGGGTGTAGATGAGCAGTTCTTC. It specifies CAISESTRLAGVDEQFF.

V and J are TRBV28 and TRBJ2-7; 7 bases agree with TRBD2. The ends lost 7 bases at V and 3 bases at J; junction bases unmatched: 3. The germline V gene has CDR1 MDHEN and CDR2 SYDVKM. The CDR3 totals 12 residues. CDR3 sequence reads: CASNKRGYEQYF. The CDR3 DNA reads TGTGCCAGCAACAAGCGGGGCTACGAGCAGTACTTC.

This clone turned up a few times. CDR3 bases: TGTGCCAGCAGACAGGGGATCACCGGGGAGCTGTTTTTT. Encoded protein: CASRQGITGELFF. This sequence joins TRBV27 and TRBJ2-2; 7 bases agree with TRBD1. This CDR3 comprises 13 residues. The V gene end was trimmed by 6 bases and the J gene end by 4 bases; junction bases not matched to a gene: 2. Germline values: CDR1 MNHEY, CDR2 SMNVEV (reference sequence).

The chain couples TRBV6-5 to TRBJ1-2; weak D call: TRBD1 (6 bases). Between the trimmed V and J ends, which lost 2 bases and 7 bases, there was a span of 11 bases. The CDR3 covers 13 residues. The germline V gene encodes CDR1 MNHEY and CDR2 SVGAGI. CDR3 coding DNA: TGTGCCAGCAGTTACGATACAGGGTTTGGCTACACCTTC. Protein sequence: CASSYDTGFGYTF.